The present TCR beta chain was sequenced within a study of siplizumab effects on memory and regulatory T cells. Profiled with immunoSEQ multiplex PCR; TCRdb holds only in-frame clones, not every one. Among 110,000 or so clones, roughly 95% were seen once, and the ten largest hold over 0.15%. This CDR3 comprises 15 residues. Trimming removed 3 bases from V and 0 bases from J, with 9 bases in between. CDR1 is LNHDA, CDR2 SQIVND, per germline (reference sequence). The source is a human donor in good health. Sequencing input: non-Treg CD4+ T cells sorted from blood. J is TRBJ1-3 and V is TRBV19; the D is unclear. In DNA form, the CDR3 reads TGTGCCAGTAGTATTAACAAAATCTCTGGAAACACCATATATTTT. Its translation: CASSINKISGNTIYF.